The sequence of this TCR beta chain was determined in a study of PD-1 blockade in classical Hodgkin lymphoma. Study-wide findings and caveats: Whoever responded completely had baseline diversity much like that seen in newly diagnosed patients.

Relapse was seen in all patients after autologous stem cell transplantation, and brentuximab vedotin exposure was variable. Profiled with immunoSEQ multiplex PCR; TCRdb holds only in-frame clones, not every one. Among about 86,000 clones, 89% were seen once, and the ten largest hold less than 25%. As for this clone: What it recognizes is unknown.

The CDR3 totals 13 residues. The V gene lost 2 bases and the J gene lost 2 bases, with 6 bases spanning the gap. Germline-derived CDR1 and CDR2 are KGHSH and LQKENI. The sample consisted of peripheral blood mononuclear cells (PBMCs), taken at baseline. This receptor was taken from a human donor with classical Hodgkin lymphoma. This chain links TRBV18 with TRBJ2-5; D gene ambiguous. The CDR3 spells CASSPTPQETQYF. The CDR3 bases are TGTGCCAGCTCACCAACGCCACAAGAGACCCAGTACTTC. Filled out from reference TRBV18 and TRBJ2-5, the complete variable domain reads NAGVMQNPRHLVRRRGQEARLRCSPMKGHSHVYWYRQLPEEGLKFMVYLQKENIIDESGMPKERFSAEFPKEGPSILRIQQVVRGDSAAYFCASSPTPQETQYFGPGTRLLVL.